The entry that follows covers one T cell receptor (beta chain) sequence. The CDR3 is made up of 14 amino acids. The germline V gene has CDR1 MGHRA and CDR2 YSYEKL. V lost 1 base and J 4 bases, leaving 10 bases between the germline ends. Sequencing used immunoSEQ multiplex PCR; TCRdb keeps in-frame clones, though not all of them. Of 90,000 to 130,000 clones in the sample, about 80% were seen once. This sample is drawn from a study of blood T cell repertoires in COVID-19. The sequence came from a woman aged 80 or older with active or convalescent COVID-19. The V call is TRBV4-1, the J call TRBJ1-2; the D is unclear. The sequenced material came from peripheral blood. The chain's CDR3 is CASSQVSAAYGYTF. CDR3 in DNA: TGCGCCAGCAGCCAAGTTTCGGCGGCCTATGGCTACACCTTC.